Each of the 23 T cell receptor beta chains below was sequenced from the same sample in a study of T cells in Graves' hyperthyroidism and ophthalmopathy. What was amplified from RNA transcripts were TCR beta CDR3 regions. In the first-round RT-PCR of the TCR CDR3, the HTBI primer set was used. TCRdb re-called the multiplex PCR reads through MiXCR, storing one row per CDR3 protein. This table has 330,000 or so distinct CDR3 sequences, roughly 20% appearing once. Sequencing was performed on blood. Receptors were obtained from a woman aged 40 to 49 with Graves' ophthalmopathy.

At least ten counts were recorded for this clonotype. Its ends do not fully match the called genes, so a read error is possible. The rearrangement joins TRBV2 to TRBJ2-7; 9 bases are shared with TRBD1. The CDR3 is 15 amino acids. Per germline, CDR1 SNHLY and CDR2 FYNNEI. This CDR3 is CASRESGTGPRNDSF. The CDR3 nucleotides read TGTGCCAGCAGGGAATCCGGGACAGGGCCCCGCAATGATTCCTTC.

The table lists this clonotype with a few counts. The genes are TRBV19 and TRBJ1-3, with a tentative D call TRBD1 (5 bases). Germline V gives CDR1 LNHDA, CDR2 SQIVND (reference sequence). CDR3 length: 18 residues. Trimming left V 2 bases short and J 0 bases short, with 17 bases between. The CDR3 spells CASSITFGGGASGNTIYF. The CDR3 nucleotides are TGTGCCAGTAGTATAACCTTCGGCGGAGGGGCCTCTGGAAACACCATATATTTT.

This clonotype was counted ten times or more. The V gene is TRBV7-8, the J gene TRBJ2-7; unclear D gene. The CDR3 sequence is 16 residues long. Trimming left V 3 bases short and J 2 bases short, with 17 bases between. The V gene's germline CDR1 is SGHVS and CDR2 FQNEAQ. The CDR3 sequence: CASSFRRSPLPYEQYF. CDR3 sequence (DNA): TGTGCCAGCAGCTTTAGGCGGTCCCCCCTTCCCTACGAGCAGTACTTC.

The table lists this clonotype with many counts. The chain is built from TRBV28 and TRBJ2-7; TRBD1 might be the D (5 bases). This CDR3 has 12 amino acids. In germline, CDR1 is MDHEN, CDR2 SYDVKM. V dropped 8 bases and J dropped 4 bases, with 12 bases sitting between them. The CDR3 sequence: CASGPQGYEQYF. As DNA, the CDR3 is TGTGCCAGCGGGCCTCAGGGTTACGAGCAGTACTTC.

Here the CDR3 DNA reads TGTGCCAGCAGCTTAGCACAGGGTGAGAGTATAAAGACCACTGAAGCTTTCTTT. This sequence encodes CASSLAQGESIKTTEAFF. The J gene is TRBJ1-1, the V gene TRBV7-8; a weak D match, TRBD1 (6 bases). The CDR3 extends over 18 amino acids. Trimming cost V 0 bases and J 4 bases, with 21 bases left between them. The V gene's germline CDR1 is SGHVS and CDR2 FQNEAQ.

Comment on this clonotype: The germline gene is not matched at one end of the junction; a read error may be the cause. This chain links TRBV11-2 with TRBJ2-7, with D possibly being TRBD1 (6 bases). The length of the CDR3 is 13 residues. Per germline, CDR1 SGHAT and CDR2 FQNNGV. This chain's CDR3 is CASSIHRVYGQYF. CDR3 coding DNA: TGTGCCAGCAGCATACACAGGGTCTACGGGCAGTACTTC.

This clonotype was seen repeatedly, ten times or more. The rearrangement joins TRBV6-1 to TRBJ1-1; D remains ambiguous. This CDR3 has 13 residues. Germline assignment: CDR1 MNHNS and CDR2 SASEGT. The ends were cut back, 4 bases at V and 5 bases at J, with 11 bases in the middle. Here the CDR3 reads CASSVHTTTEAFF. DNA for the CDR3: TGTGCCAGCAGTGTCCATACTACAACTGAAGCTTTCTTT.

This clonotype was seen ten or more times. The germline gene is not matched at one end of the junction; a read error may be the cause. CDR3: CASREDNPDTEAFF. The DNA of the CDR3 is TGTGCCAGCAGGGAAGACAACCCCGACACTGAAGCTTTCTTT. The J gene is TRBJ1-1, the V gene TRBV2, with unresolved D. CDR1 and CDR2 (germline): SNHLY, FYNNEI. The CDR3 loop spans 14 amino acids.

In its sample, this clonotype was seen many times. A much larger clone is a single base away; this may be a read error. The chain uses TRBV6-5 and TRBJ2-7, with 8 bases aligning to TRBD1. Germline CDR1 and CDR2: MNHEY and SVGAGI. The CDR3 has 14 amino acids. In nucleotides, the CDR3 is TGTGCCCGCAGTTACCTGGACAGGGTTTACGAGCAGTACTTC. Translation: CARSYLDRVYEQYF.

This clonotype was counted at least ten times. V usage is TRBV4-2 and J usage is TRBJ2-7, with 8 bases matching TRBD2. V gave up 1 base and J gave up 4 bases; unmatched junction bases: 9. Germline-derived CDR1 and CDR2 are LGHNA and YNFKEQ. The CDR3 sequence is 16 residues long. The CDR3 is CASSQGKSGSSYEQYF. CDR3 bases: TGTGCCAGCAGCCAAGGTAAAAGCGGGAGTTCGTACGAGCAGTACTTC.

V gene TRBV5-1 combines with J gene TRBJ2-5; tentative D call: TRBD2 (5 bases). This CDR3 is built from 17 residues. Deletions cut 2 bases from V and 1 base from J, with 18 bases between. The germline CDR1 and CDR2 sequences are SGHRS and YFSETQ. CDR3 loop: CASSFNPSLEFQETQYF. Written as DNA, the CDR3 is TGCGCCAGCAGCTTCAACCCTTCACTAGAATTCCAAGAGACCCAGTACTTC.

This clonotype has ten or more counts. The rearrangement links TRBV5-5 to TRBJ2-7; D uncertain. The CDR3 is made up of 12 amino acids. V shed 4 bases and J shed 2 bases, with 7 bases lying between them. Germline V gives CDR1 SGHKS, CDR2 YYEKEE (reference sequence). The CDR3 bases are TGTGCCAGCAGCGCAGTAGCCTACGAGCAGTACTTC. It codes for CASSAVAYEQYF.

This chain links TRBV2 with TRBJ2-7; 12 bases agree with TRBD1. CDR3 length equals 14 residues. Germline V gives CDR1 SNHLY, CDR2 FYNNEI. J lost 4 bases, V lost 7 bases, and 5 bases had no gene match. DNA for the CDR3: TGTGCCAGCACACGGGACAGGGGGCTGTACGAGCAGTACTTC. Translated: CASTRDRGLYEQYF.

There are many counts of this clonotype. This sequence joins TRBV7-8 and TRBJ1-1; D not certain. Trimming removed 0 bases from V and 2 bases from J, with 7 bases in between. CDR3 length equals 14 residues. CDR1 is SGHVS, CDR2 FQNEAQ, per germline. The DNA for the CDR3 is TGTGCCAGCAGCTTAGCGCACGTAAACACTGAAGCTTTCTTT. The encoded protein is CASSLAHVNTEAFF.

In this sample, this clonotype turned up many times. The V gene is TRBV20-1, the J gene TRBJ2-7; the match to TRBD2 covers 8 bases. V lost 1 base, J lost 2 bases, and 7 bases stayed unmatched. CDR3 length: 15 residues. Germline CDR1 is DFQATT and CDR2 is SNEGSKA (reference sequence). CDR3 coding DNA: TGCAGTGCTAGAGCCGAAGCGGGAGACCCCTACGAGCAGTACTTC. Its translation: CSARAEAGDPYEQYF.

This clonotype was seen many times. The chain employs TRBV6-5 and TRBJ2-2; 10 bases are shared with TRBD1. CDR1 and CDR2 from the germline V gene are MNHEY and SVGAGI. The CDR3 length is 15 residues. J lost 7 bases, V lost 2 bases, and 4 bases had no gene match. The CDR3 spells CASSYDRGRVGELFF. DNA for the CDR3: TGTGCCAGCAGTTACGACAGGGGGCGGGTCGGGGAGCTGTTTTTT.

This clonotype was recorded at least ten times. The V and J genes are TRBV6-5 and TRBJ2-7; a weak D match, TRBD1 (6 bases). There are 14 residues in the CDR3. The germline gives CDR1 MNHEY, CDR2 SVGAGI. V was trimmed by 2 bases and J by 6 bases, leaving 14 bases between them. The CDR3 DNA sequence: TGTGCCAGCAGTTACCAAACAGGGAACGGCGAGCAGTACTTC. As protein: CASSYQTGNGEQYF.

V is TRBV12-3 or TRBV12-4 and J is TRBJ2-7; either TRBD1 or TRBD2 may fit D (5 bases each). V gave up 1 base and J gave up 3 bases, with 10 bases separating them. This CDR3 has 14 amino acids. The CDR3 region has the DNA TGTGCCAGCAGTTTAGGGGGGATCTACTACGAGCAGTACTTC. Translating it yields CASSLGGIYYEQYF.

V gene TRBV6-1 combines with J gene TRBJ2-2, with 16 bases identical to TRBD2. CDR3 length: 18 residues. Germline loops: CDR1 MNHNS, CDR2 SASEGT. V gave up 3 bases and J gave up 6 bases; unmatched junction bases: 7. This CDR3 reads CASSETPGLAGGAGELFF. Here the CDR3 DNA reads TGTGCCAGCAGTGAGACCCCGGGACTAGCGGGGGGGGCCGGGGAGCTGTTTTTT.

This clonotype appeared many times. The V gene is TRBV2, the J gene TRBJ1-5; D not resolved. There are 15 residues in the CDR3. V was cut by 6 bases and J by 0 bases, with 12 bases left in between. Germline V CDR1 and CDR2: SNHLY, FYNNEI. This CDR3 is CASRETLNSNQPQHF. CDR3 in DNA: TGTGCCAGCAGGGAGACACTCAATAGCAATCAGCCCCAGCATTTT.

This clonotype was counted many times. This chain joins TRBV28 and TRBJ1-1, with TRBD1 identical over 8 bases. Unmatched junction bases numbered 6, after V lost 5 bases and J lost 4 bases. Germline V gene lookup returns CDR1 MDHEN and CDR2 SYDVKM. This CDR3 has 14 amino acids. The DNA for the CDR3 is TGTGCCAGCAGTCCCCAGGGGGCGGTCACTGAAGCTTTCTTT. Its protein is CASSPQGAVTEAFF.

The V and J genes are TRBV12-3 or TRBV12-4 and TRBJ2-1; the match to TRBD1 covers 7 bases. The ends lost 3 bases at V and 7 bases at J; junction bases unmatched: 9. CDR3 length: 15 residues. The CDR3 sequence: CASSFRQGVSNEQFF. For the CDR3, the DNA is TGTGCCAGCAGTTTCCGTCAGGGGGTTAGTAATGAGCAGTTCTTC.

The CDR3 DNA follows: TGTGCCAGCACACCGGACGGAGCCTACGAGCAGTACTTC. This codes for CASTPDGAYEQYF. This chain joins TRBV6-1 and TRBJ2-7; D unclear. In germline, CDR1 is MNHNS, CDR2 SASEGT. The CDR3 loop spans 13 amino acids. Trimming removed 7 bases from V and 2 bases from J, with 12 bases in between.